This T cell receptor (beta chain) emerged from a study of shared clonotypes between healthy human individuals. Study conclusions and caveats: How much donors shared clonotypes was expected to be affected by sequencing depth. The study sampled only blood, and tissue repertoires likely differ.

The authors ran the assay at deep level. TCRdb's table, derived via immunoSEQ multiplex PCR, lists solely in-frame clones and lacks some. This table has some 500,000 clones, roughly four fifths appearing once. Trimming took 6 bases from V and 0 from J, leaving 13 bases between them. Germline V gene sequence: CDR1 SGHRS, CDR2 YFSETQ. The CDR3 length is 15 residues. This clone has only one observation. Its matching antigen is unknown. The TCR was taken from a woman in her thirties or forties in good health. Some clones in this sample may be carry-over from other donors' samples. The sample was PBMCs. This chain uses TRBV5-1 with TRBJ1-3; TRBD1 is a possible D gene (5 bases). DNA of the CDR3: TGCGCCAGCACCAGGGACTTGAACTCTGGAAACACCATATATTTT. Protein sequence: CASTRDLNSGNTIYF.